This TCR beta chain was identified in a study of T cell repertoires in cytomegalovirus infection. Study in general: Indications of both CMV infection and matching HLA type were provided by public TCR beta signatures.

Study outcomes and limitations: Cumulative frequency (of public TCR beta family members) identified carriers of CMV plus the relevant HLA. In two of eight donors, the top clonotype was HLA-C-restricted CMV-specific.

This clonotype was observed at least ten times. The antigen is undetermined. MiXCR, run by TCRdb on the reads, gives a single entry per CDR3 protein. Counted here are approximately 150,000 distinct CDR3 sequences, about 6.3% occurring once; the ten biggest clones make up roughly 18%. V was cut by 5 bases and J by 0 bases, with 14 bases left in between. Germline lookup yields CDR1 SEHNR and CDR2 FQNEAQ (reference sequence). This CDR3 contains 15 residues. The chain recombines TRBV7-9 with TRBJ2-7; D remains unclear. The clonotype comes from a human donor in good health (CMV status not recorded). Some clones in this sample may be carry-over from other donors' samples. The source material was PBMCs. CDR3 amino acids: CASSPRSVSSYEQYF. For the CDR3, the DNA is TGTGCCAGCAGCCCCCGGAGTGTGAGCTCCTACGAGCAGTACTTC.